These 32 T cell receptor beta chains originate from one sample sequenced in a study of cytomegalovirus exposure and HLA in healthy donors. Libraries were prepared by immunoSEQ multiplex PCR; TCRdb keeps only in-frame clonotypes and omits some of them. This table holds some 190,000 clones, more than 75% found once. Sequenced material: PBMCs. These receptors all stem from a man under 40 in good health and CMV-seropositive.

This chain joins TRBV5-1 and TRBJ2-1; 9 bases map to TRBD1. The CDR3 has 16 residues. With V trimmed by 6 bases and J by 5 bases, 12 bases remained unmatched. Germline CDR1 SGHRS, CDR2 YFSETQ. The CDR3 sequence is CASKLDPGQGNNEQFF. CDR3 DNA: TGCGCCAGCAAACTAGACCCGGGACAGGGAAACAATGAGCAGTTCTTC.

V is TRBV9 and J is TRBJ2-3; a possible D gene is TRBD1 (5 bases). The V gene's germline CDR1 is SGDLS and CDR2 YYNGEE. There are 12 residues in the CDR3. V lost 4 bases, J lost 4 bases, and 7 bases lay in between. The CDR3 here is CASSPGPDTQYF. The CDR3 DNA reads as TGTGCCAGCAGCCCAGGGCCAGATACGCAGTATTTT.

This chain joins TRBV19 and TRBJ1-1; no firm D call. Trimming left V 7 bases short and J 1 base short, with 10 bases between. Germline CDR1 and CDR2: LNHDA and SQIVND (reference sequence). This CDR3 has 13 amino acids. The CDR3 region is CASNPTKNTEAFF. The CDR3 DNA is TGTGCCAGTAATCCGACAAAGAACACTGAAGCTTTCTTT.

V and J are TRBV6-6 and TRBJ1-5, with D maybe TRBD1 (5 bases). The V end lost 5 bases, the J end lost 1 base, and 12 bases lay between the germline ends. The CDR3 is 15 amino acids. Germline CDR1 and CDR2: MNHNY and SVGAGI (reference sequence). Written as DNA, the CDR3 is TGTGCCAGCAGTGCAGGGTATCAAAGCAATCAGCCCCAGCATTTT. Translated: CASSAGYQSNQPQHF.

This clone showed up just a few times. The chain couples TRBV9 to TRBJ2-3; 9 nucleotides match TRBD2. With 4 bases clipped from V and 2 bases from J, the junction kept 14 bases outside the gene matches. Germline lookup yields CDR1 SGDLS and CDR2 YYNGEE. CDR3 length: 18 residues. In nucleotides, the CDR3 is TGTGCCAGCAGCCCCGGGGTTGGCGGGAGGGCCCTCACAGATACGCAGTATTTT. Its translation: CASSPGVGGRALTDTQYF.

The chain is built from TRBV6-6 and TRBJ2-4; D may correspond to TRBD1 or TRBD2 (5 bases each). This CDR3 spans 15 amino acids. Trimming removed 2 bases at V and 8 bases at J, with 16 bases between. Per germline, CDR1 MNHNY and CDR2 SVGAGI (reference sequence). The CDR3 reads CASSYGGSTADIQYF. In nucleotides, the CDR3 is TGTGCCAGCAGTTACGGGGGATCAACAGCCGACATTCAGTACTTC.

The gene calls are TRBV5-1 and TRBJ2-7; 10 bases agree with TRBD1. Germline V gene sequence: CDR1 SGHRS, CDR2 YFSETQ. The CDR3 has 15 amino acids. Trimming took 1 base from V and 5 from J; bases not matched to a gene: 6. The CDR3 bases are TGCGCCAGCAGCTTGCAGACAGGGGGCCGGGACGAGCAGTACTTC. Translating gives CASSLQTGGRDEQYF.

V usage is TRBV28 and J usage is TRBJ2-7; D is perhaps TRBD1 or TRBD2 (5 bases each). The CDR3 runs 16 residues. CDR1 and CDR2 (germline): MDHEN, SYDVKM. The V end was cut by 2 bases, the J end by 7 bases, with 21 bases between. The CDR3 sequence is CASSLRAGRVKSEQYF. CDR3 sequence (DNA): TGTGCCAGCAGTTTACGTGCGGGCAGGGTGAAAAGTGAGCAGTACTTC.

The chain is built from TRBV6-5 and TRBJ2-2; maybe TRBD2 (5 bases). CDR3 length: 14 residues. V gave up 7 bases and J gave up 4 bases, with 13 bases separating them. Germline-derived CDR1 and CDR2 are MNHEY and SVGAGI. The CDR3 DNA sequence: TGTGCCAGCACTTCCGGGGTTGGCACCGGGGAGCTGTTTTTT. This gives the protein CASTSGVGTGELFF.

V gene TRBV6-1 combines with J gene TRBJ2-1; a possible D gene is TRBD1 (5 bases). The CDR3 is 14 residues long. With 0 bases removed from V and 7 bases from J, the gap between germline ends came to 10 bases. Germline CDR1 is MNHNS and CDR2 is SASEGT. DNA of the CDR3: TGTGCCAGCAGTGAAGCGCTTCAGGGAAATGAGCAGTTCTTC. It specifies CASSEALQGNEQFF.

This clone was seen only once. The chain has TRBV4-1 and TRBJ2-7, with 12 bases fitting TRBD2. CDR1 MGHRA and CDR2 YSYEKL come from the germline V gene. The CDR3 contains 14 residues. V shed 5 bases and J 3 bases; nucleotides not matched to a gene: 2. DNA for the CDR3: TGCGCCAGCAGCAAGACTAGCGGGAGCTACGAGCAGTACTTC. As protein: CASSKTSGSYEQYF.

The CDR3 reads CASSQGLAGSYEQYF. CDR3 DNA: TGCGCCAGCAGCCAAGGACTAGCGGGCTCCTACGAGCAGTACTTC. V usage is TRBV4-1 and J usage is TRBJ2-7, with TRBD2 matching 10 bases. CDR3 length: 15 amino acids. J was trimmed by 0 bases and V by 1 base; bases with no gene match: 0. Germline CDR1 and CDR2: MGHRA and YSYEKL.

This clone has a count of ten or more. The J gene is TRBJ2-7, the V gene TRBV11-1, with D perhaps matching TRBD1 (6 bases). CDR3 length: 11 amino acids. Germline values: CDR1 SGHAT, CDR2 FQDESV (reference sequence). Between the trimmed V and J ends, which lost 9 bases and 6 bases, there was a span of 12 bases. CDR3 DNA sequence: TGTGCCAGTACAGGGAATGGCGAGCAGTACTTC. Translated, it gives CASTGNGEQYF.

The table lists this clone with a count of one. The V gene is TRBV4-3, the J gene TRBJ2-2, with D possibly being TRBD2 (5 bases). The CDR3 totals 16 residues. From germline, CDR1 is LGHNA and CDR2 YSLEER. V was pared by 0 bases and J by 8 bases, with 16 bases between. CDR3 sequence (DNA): TGCGCCAGCAGCCAAGAGGTCGGGGTCCTCGTTGGGGAGCTGTTTTTT. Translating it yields CASSQEVGVLVGELFF.

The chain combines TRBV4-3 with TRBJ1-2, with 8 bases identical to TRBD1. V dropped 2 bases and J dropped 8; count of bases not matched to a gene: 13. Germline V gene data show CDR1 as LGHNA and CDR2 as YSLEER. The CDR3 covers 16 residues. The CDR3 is CASSQSHLDREDGYTF. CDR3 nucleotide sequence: TGCGCCAGCAGCCAAAGTCATTTGGACAGGGAAGACGGCTACACCTTC.

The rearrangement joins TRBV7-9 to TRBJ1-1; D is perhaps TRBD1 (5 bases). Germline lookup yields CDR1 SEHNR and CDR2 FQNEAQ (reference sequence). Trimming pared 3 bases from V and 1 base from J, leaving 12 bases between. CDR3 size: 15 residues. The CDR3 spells CASSFRGTSNTEAFF. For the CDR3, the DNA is TGTGCCAGCAGCTTCAGAGGGACGTCGAACACTGAAGCTTTCTTT.

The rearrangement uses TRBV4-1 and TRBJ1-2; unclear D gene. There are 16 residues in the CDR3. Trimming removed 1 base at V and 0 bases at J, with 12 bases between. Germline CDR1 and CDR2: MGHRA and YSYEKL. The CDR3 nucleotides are TGCGCCAGCAGCCAAGGTTTTGAGGCACCTAACTATGGCTACACCTTC. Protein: CASSQGFEAPNYGYTF.

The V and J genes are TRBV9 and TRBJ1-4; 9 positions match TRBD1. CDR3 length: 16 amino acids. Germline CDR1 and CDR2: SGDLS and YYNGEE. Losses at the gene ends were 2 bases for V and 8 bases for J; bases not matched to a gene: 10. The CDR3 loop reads CASSVNTGTGREKLFF. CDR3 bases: TGTGCCAGCAGCGTGAACACCGGGACAGGGAGAGAAAAACTGTTTTTT.

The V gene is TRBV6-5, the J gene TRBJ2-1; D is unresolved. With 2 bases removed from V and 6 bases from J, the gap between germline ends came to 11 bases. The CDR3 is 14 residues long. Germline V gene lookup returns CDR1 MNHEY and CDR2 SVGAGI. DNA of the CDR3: TGTGCCAGCAGTTACACCTTGACTGTCAATGAGCAGTTCTTC. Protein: CASSYTLTVNEQFF.

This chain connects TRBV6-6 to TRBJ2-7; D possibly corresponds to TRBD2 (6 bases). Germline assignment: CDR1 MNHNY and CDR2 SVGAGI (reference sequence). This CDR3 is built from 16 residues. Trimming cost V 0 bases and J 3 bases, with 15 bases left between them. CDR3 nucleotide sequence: TGTGCCAGCAGTTACTCGGCTAGCGTAGGGTTCTACGAGCAGTACTTC. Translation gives CASSYSASVGFYEQYF.

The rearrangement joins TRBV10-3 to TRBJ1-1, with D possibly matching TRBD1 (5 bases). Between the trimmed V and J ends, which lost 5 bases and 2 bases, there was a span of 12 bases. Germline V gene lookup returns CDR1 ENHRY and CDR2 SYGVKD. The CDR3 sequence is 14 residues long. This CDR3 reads CAISQGRENTEAFF. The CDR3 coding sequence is TGTGCCATCAGTCAAGGCAGGGAAAACACTGAAGCTTTCTTT.

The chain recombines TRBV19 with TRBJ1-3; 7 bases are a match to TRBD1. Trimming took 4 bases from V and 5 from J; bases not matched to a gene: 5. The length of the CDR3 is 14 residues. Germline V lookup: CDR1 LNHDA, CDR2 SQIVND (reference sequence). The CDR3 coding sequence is TGTGCCAGTAGTAACAGGGGAATGAGAAACACCATATATTTT. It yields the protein CASSNRGMRNTIYF.

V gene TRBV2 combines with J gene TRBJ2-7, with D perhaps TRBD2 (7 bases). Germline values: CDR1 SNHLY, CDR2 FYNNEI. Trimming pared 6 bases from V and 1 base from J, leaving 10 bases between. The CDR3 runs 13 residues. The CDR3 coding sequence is TGTGCCAGCAGACAGGGACTATCCTACGAGCAGTACTTC. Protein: CASRQGLSYEQYF.

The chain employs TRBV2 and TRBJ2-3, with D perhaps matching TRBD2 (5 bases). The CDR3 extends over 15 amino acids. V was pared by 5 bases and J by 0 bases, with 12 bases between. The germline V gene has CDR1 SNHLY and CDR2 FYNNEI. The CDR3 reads CASSLGASSTDTQYF. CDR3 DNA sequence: TGTGCCAGCAGTTTGGGAGCCAGTAGCACAGATACGCAGTATTTT.

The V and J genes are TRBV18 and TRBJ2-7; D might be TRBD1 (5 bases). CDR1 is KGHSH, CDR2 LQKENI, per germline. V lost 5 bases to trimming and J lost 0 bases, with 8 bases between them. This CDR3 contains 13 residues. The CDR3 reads CASSNRSSYEQYF. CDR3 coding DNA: TGTGCCAGCTCAAACAGGAGCTCCTACGAGCAGTACTTC.

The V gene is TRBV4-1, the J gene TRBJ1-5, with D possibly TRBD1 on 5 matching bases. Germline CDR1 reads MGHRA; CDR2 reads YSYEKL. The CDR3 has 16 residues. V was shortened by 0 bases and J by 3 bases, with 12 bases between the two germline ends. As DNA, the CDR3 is TGCGCCAGCAGCCAAGAATGGGGAGGGGACAATCAGCCCCAGCATTTT. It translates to CASSQEWGGDNQPQHF.

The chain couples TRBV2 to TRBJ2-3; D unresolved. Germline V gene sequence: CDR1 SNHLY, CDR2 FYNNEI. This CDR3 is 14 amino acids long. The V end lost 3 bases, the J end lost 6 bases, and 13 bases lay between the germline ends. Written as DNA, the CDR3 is TGTGCCAGCAGTGATTTTGCCATGGGGGATACGCAGTATTTT. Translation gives CASSDFAMGDTQYF.

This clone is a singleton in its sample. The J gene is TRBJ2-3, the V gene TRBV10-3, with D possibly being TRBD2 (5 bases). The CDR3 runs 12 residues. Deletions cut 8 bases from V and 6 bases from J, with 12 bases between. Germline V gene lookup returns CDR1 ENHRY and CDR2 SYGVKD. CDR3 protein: CAIGPSPDTQYF. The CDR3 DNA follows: TGTGCCATCGGGCCTAGCCCCGATACGCAGTATTTT.

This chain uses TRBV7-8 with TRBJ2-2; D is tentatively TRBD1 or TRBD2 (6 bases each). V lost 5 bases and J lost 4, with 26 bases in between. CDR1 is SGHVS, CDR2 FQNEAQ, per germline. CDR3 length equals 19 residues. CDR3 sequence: CASSPQGGTAGRSTGELFF. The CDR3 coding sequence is TGTGCCAGCAGCCCCCAAGGGGGGACGGCAGGGAGGTCCACCGGGGAGCTGTTTTTT.

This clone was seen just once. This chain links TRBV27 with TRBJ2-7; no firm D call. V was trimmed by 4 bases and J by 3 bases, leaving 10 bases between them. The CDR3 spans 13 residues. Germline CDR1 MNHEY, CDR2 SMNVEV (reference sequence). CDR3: CASSSADNYEQYF. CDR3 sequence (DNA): TGTGCCAGCAGTTCCGCCGACAACTACGAGCAGTACTTC.

For the CDR3, the DNA is TGTGCCAGTAGTCATTTGAACACTGAAGCTTTCTTT. Translating it yields CASSHLNTEAFF. This chain uses TRBV19 with TRBJ1-1; D gene unclear. The CDR3 consists of 12 residues. Germline-derived CDR1 and CDR2 are LNHDA and SQIVND (reference sequence). The V and J ends lost 5 bases and 0 bases respectively, with 4 bases between them.

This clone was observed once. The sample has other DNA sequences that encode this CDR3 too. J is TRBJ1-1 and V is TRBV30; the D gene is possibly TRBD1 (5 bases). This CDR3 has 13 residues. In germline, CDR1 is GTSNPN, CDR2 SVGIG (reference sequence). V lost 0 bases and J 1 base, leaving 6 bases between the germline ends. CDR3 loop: CAWSVGGNTEAFF. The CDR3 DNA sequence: TGTGCCTGGAGTGTTGGGGGGAACACTGAAGCTTTCTTT. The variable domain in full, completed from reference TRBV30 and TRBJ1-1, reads SQTIHQWPATLVQPVGSPLSLECTVEGTSNPNLYWYRQAAGRGLQLLFYSVGIGQISSEVPQNLSASRPQDRQFILSSKKLLLSDSGFYLCAWSVGGNTEAFFGQGTRLTVV.